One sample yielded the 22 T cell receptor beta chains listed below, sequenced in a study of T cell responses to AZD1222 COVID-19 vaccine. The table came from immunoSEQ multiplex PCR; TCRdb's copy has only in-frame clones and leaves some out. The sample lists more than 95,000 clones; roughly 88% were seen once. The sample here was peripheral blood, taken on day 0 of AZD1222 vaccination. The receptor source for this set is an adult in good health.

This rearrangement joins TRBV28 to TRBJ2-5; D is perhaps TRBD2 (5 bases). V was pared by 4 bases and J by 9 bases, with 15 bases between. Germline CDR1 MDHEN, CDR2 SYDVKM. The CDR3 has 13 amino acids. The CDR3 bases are TGTGCCAGCAGTTCGGGGTTCGAACCAGCCCAGTACTTC. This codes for CASSSGFEPAQYF. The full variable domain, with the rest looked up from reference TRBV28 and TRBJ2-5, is DVKVTQSSRYLVKRTGEKVFLECVQDMDHENMFWYRQDPGLGLRLIYFSYDVKMKEKGDIPEGYSVSREKKERFSLILESASTNQTSMYLCASSSGFEPAQYFGPGTRLLVL.

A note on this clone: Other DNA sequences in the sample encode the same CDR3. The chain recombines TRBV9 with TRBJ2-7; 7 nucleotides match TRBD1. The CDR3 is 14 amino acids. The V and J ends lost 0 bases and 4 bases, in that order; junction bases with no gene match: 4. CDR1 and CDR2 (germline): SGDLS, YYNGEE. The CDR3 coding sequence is TGTGCCAGCAGCGTAGGACAGGGTATTTACGAGCAGTACTTC. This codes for CASSVGQGIYEQYF.

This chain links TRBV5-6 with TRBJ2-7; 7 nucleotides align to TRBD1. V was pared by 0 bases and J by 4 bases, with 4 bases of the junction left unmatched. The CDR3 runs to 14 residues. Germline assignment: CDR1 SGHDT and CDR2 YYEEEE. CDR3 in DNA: TGTGCCAGCAGCTTGGGGGACAGCTTTTACGAGCAGTACTTC. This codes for CASSLGDSFYEQYF.

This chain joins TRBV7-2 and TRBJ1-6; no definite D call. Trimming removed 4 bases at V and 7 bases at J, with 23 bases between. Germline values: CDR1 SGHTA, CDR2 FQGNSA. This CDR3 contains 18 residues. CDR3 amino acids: CASSSFYSPRGSNSPLHF. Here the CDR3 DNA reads TGTGCCAGCAGCTCCTTCTACAGCCCTCGTGGGTCAAATTCACCCCTCCACTTT.

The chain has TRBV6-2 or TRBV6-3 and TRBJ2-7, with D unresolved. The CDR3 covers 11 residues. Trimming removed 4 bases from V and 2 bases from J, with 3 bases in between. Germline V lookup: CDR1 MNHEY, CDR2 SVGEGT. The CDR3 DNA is TGTGCCAGCAGTTTAACCTACGAGCAGTACTTC. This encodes CASSLTYEQYF.

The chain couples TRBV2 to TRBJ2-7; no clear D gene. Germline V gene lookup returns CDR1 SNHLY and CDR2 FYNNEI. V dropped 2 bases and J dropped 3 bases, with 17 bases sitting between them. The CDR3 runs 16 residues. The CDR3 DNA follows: TGTGCCAGCAGTGAATGGAGTGACATAAAAGACTACGAGCAGTACTTC. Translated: CASSEWSDIKDYEQYF.

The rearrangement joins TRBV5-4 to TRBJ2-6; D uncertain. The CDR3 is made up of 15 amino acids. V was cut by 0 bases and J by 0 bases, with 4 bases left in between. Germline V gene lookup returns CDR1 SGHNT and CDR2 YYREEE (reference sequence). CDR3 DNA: TGTGCCAGCAGCTTGGGGGGCTCTGGGGCCAACGTCCTGACTTTC. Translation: CASSLGGSGANVLTF. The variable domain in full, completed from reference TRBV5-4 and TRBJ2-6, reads ETGVTQSPTHLIKTRGQQVTLRCSSQSGHNTVSWYQQALGQGPQFIFQYYREEENGRGNFPPRFSGLQFPNYSSELNVNALELDDSALYLCASSLGGSGANVLTFGAGSRLTVL.

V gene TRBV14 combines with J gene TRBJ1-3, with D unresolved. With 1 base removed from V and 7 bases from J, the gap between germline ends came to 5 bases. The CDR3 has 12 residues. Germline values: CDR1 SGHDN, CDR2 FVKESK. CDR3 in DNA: TGTGCCAGCAGCCAAGTTTATAACACCATATATTTT. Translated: CASSQVYNTIYF.

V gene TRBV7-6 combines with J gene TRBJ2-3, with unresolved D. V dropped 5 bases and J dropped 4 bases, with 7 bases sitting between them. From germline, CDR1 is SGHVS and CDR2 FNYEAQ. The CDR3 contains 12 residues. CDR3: CASSDRPDTQYF. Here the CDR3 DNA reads TGTGCCAGCAGCGACCGGCCAGATACGCAGTATTTT. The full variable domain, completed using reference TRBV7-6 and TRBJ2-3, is GAGVSQSPRYKVTKRGQDVALRCDPISGHVSLYWYRQALGQGPEFLTYFNYEAQQDKSGLPNDRFSAERPEGSISTLTIQRTEQRDSAMYRCASSDRPDTQYFGPGTRLTVL.

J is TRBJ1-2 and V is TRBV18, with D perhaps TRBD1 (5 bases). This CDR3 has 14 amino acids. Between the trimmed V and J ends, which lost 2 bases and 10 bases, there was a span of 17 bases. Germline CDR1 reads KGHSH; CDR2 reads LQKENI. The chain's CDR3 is CASSPGGKGLAYTF. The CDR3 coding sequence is TGTGCCAGCTCACCAGGGGGAAAGGGGCTCGCCTACACCTTC.

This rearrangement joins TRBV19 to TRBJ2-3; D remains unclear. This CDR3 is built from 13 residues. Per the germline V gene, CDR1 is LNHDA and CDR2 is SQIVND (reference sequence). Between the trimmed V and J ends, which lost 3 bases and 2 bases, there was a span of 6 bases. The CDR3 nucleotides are TGTGCCAGTAGTATTCCCCCCACAGATACGCAGTATTTT. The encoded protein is CASSIPPTDTQYF.

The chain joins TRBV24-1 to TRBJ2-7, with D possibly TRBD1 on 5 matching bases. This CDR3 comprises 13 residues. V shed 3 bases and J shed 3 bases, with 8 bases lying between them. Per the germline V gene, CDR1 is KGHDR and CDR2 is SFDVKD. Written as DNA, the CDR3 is TGTGCCACCAGTGATCGTGACAGCTACGAGCAGTACTTC. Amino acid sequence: CATSDRDSYEQYF.

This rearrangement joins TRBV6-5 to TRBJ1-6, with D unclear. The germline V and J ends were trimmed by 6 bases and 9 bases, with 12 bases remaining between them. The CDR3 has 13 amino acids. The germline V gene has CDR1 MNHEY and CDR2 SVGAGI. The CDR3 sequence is CASREGIGSPLHF. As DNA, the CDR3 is TGTGCCAGCAGAGAGGGCATTGGTTCACCCCTCCACTTT.

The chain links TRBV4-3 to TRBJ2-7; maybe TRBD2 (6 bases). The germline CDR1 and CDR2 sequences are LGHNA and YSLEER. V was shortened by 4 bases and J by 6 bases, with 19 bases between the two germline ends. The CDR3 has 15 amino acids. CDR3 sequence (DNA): TGCGCCAGCAGCCGGGACCGGCCCGGAGGGTCCGAGCAGTACTTC. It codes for CASSRDRPGGSEQYF.

DNA for the CDR3: TGTGCCAGTTCCCCTTGGGGGGGAGATGAAACAGATACGCAGTATTTT. As protein: CASSPWGGDETDTQYF. The chain carries TRBV18 and TRBJ2-3; 7 positions match TRBD2. The CDR3 runs to 16 residues. Germline V gene sequence: CDR1 KGHSH, CDR2 LQKENI. Trimming at V came to 9 bases and at J to 3 bases, leaving 15 bases not matched to a gene.

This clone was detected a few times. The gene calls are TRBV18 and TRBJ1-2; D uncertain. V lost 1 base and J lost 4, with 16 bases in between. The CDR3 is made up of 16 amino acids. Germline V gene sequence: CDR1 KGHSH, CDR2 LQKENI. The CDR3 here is CASSPRPSREGYGYTF. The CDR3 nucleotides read TGTGCCAGCTCACCACGCCCCTCGCGGGAGGGCTATGGCTACACCTTC.

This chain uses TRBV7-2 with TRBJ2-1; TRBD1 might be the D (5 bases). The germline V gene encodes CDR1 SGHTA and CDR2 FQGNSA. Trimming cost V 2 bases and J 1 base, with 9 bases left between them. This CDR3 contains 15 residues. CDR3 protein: CASSLTQGSYNEQFF. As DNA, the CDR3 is TGTGCCAGCAGCTTAACTCAGGGTTCCTACAATGAGCAGTTCTTC. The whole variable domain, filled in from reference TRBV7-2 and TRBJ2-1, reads GAGVSQSPSNKVTEKGKDVELRCDPISGHTALYWYRQSLGQGLEFLIYFQGNSAPDKSGLPSDRFSAERTGGSVSTLTIQRTQQEDSAVYLCASSLTQGSYNEQFFGPGTRLTVL.

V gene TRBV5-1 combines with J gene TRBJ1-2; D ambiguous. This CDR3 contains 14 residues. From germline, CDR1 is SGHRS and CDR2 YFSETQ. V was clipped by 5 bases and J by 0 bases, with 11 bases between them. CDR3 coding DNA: TGCGCCAGCAGGGTCGACTCTACTAACTATGGCTACACCTTC. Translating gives CASRVDSTNYGYTF.

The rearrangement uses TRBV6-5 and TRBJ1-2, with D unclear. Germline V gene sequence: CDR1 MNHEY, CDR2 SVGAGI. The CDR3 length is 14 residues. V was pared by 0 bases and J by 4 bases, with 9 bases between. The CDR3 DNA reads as TGTGCCAGCAGTTACTCTGCGGGTGCCTATGGCTACACCTTC. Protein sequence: CASSYSAGAYGYTF.

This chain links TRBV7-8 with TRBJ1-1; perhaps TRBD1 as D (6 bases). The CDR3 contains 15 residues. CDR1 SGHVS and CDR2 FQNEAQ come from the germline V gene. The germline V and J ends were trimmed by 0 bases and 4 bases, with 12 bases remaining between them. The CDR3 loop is CASSLAGARSTEAFF. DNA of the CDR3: TGTGCCAGCAGCTTAGCGGGGGCTCGGAGCACTGAAGCTTTCTTT.

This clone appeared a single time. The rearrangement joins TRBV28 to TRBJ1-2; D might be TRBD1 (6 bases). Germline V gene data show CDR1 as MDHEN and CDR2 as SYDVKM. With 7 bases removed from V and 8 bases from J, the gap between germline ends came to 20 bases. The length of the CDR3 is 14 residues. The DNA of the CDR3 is TGTGCCAGCATCGTAGGGCAGGGGCGAGGGGGCTACACCTTC. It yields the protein CASIVGQGRGGYTF.

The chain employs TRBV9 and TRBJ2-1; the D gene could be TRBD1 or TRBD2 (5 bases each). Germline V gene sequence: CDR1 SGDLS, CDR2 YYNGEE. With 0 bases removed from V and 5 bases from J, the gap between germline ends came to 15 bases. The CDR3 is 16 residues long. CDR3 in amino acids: CASSVDPGSPNNEQFF. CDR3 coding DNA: TGTGCCAGCAGCGTAGACCCAGGGAGTCCCAACAATGAGCAGTTCTTC.